This T cell receptor beta chain is from a study of identical twins. TCRdb ran MiXCR on the 5' RACE reads and lists one entry per CDR3 protein. The sample carries roughly 750,000 distinct CDR3 sequences, 21% recorded once. This same sample was also taken into another study, of T cells expressing NK-cell markers.

The sequenced sample was PBMCs. The TCR sequence derives from a woman aged 18-29 years in good health.

CDR3 bases: TGTGCCATCCGGGACTCTCTCACAGATACGCAGTATTTT. Its protein is CAIRDSLTDTQYF. This chain connects TRBV10-3 to TRBJ2-3, with D perhaps TRBD2 (6 bases). Germline V lookup: CDR1 ENHRY, CDR2 SYGVKD. CDR3 length: 13 amino acids. V was clipped by 8 bases and J by 2 bases, with 11 bases between them.